This TCR beta chain was retrieved from a study of blood T cell repertoires in COVID-19. Looking at the study overall: The origin of the acute and convalescent COVID-19 samples was the United States, Italy and Spain. T cells, B-cell-depleted T cells, or PBMCs provided the cDNA or gDNA that served as material.

This CDR3 contains 16 residues. Germline-derived CDR1 and CDR2 are SGDLS and YYNGEE. Trimming took 6 bases from V and 2 from J, leaving 20 bases between them. Profiled with immunoSEQ multiplex PCR; TCRdb holds only in-frame clones, not every one. The sample carries around 150,000 clones, about 85% recorded once. The chain couples TRBV9 to TRBJ2-5, with D perhaps TRBD2 (5 bases). Sequencing used peripheral blood. The origin of this receptor is a woman aged 60-75 years with active or convalescent COVID-19. The CDR3 sequence is CASTPGLGPGQETQYF. In nucleotides, the CDR3 is TGTGCCAGCACCCCGGGTTTGGGCCCGGGGCAAGAGACCCAGTACTTC.